The 10 T cell receptor beta chains listed next were all sequenced from one sample in a study of cytomegalovirus exposure and HLA in healthy donors. Some clones are missing from TCRdb's copy, which holds only in-frame ones; the method was immunoSEQ multiplex PCR. The table lists about 140,000 clones, 70% to 90% of them singletons. Sequenced: PBMCs. The receptors were gathered from a man in his late teens or twenties in good health and CMV-seronegative.

This clone was picked up one time. The rearrangement links TRBV2 to TRBJ2-7, with no clear D. V lost 4 bases to trimming and J lost 2 bases, with 9 bases between them. Germline V gives CDR1 SNHLY, CDR2 FYNNEI. The CDR3 has 13 residues. CDR3 sequence reads: CASSVDITYEQYF. In DNA form, the CDR3 reads TGTGCCAGCAGTGTAGACATCACCTACGAGCAGTACTTC. Full variable domain (rest looked up from reference TRBV2 and TRBJ2-7): EPEVTQTPSHQVTQMGQEVILRCVPISNHLYFYWYRQILGQKVEFLVSFYNNEISEKSEIFDDQFSVERPDGSNFTLKIRSTKLEDSAMYFCASSVDITYEQYFGPGTRLTVT.

This sequence joins TRBV2 and TRBJ2-7, with 9 positions matching TRBD1. V lost 6 bases and J lost 1; bases outside the gene matches: 4. The CDR3 is 14 amino acids. CDR1 and CDR2 (germline): SNHLY, FYNNEI. The CDR3, as DNA: TGTGCCAGCAGAGGAGGGACAGGGTCCTACGAGCAGTACTTC. Protein: CASRGGTGSYEQYF. The whole variable domain, remainder taken from reference TRBV2 and TRBJ2-7, is EPEVTQTPSHQVTQMGQEVILRCVPISNHLYFYWYRQILGQKVEFLVSFYNNEISEKSEIFDDQFSVERPDGSNFTLKIRSTKLEDSAMYFCASRGGTGSYEQYFGPGTRLTVT.

The chain recombines TRBV2 with TRBJ1-2; 9 bases are a match to TRBD1. V lost 6 bases, J lost 4 bases, and 18 bases stayed unmatched. There are 18 residues in the CDR3. Germline CDR1 and CDR2: SNHLY and FYNNEI. Here the CDR3 DNA reads TGTGCCAGCAGCAGTATCCGATCCCGGGACAGGGCCCCCTATGGCTACACCTTC. The encoded protein is CASSSIRSRDRAPYGYTF.

In DNA form, the CDR3 reads TGTGCCAGTAGTATAGTGGGGGGAGGAAGCACTGAAGCTTTCTTT. It is translated as CASSIVGGGSTEAFF. The chain couples TRBV19 to TRBJ1-1; tentatively, D is TRBD1 (5 bases). Germline CDR1 is LNHDA and CDR2 is SQIVND (reference sequence). This CDR3 region has 15 residues. Trimming took 1 base from V and 4 from J, leaving 13 bases between them.

This clone has a single count. The chain carries TRBV28 and TRBJ2-1; TRBD1 agrees at 8 bases. Trimming cost V 7 bases and J 2 bases; bases outside gene matches: 7. The germline CDR1 and CDR2 sequences are MDHEN and SYDVKM. The CDR3 consists of 15 residues. The CDR3 nucleotides are TGTGCCAGCATTTCCTCGGGACAGGCCTACAATGAGCAGTTCTTC. Its protein is CASISSGQAYNEQFF. The variable domain in full, with the rest retrieved from reference TRBV28 and TRBJ2-1, is DVKVTQSSRYLVKRTGEKVFLECVQDMDHENMFWYRQDPGLGLRLIYFSYDVKMKEKGDIPEGYSVSREKKERFSLILESASTNQTSMYLCASISSGQAYNEQFFGPGTRLTVL.

This chain joins TRBV18 and TRBJ2-2; 7 bases are shared with TRBD1. The CDR3 sequence is 14 residues long. Germline V gene data show CDR1 as KGHSH and CDR2 as LQKENI. J lost 4 bases, V lost 3 bases, and 2 bases had no gene match. The CDR3 DNA follows: TGTGCCAGCTCACCGGGACAGAGCACCGGGGAGCTGTTTTTT. Translation gives CASSPGQSTGELFF.

The chain employs TRBV4-1 and TRBJ2-3; TRBD2 matches 9 bases. Losses at the gene ends were 1 base for V and 3 bases for J; bases not matched to a gene: 2. Per germline, CDR1 MGHRA and CDR2 YSYEKL. This CDR3 contains 15 residues. CDR3 protein: CASSQGGLATDTQYF. The CDR3 nucleotides read TGCGCCAGCAGCCAAGGGGGACTAGCTACAGATACGCAGTATTTT.

The chain joins TRBV10-2 to TRBJ2-7; D is perhaps TRBD2 (7 bases). Germline V CDR1 and CDR2: WSHSY, SAAADI. This CDR3 contains 15 residues. V gave up 0 bases and J gave up 2 bases, with 11 bases separating them. CDR3 in amino acids: CASSESGGGAYEQYF. The CDR3, as DNA: TGCGCCAGCAGTGAGTCAGGGGGGGGTGCCTACGAGCAGTACTTC.

The rearrangement links TRBV5-1 to TRBJ1-4, with TRBD1 as a possible D gene (6 bases). The CDR3 runs to 16 residues. The V gene lost 4 bases and the J gene lost 7 bases, with 20 bases spanning the gap. Looked up from germline, CDR1 is SGHRS and CDR2 is YFSETQ. This CDR3 reads CASSLTLGQRREKLFF. DNA of the CDR3: TGCGCCAGCAGCCTCACGCTCGGACAGAGGCGTGAAAAACTGTTTTTT.

The J gene is TRBJ1-4, the V gene TRBV5-1; D is unresolved. V was trimmed by 5 bases and J by 4 bases, leaving 12 bases between them. This CDR3 has 14 amino acids. Germline CDR1 and CDR2: SGHRS and YFSETQ. CDR3 loop: CASRLGGGNEKLFF. The CDR3, as DNA: TGCGCCAGCAGGCTTGGCGGCGGTAATGAAAAACTGTTTTTT.